Presented here are 8 T cell receptor beta chains from one specimen sequenced in a study of CXCR3-negative and CXCR3-positive naive CD8 T cells. Broader study findings: Hydrophobicity was higher for TRB CDR3s found in CXCR3-positive naive cells than in CXCR3-negative naive cells.

The libraries of TRB cDNA were prepared using 5' RACE with UMI labels. Reprocessing the 5' RACE reads, TCRdb reports a single entry for every CDR3 protein and omits DNA. Across approximately 59,000 distinct CDR3 sequences, the top ten clones capture under 0.8% of the sample. Their antigen targets remain unknown. Sequencing was done on a sample of naive CXCR3+ CD8+ T cells from blood. Subset denoted: CD45RO-CCR7+CD27+CD95- naive CD8+ T cells expressing CXCR3 (TNR3+). These receptors were obtained from a human donor in good health. Some clones in this sample may be carry-over from other donors' samples.

The chain employs TRBV12-5 and TRBJ2-7; the D call from TCRdb, TRBD1, cannot be confirmed without DNA. CDR3 size: 15 residues. CDR1 is LGHNT and CDR2 is FRNRAP in the germline V gene. The CDR3: CASGLNPGQGYEQYF.

V and J are TRBV4-3 and TRBJ1-2. The germline V gene encodes CDR1 LGHNA and CDR2 YSLEER. The CDR3 spans 15 residues. The CDR3 here is CASSQDQTKYYGYTF.

The genes are TRBV28 and TRBJ2-1. The CDR3 extends over 13 amino acids. CDR1 and CDR2 (germline): MDHEN, SYDVKM. The CDR3 loop is CASNGVIYNEQFF.

The rearrangement uses TRBV18 and TRBJ2-1. The CDR3 consists of 13 residues. Germline assignment: CDR1 KGHSH and CDR2 LQKENI. CDR3 region: CASTTKYNNEQFF.

The rearrangement links TRBV7-9 to TRBJ2-5; TCRdb calls TRBD1, which cannot be checked without DNA. The CDR3 covers 16 residues. Germline loops: CDR1 SEHNR, CDR2 FQNEAQ (reference sequence). CDR3 sequence: CASSPSGIQFQETQYF.

The chain joins TRBV7-9 to TRBJ2-3; TCRdb lists TRBD2, though no DNA is available to test this call. Germline CDR1 reads SEHNR; CDR2 reads FQNEAQ (reference sequence). The CDR3 has 18 amino acids. The CDR3 reads CASRPEIDGGGDTDTQYF.

The chain carries TRBV7-9 and TRBJ1-2. The CDR3 totals 15 residues. Germline CDR1 reads SEHNR; CDR2 reads FQNEAQ (reference sequence). This CDR3 is CASSATGAQTGGYTF.

This chain joins TRBV7-2 and TRBJ1-1; TCRdb gives TRBD1 as the D gene, but with no DNA this cannot be confirmed. CDR1 and CDR2 (germline): SGHTA, FQGNSA. This CDR3 spans 14 amino acids. The CDR3 sequence: CASSFLTGGTEAFF. Combining the CDR3 with reference TRBV7-2 and TRBJ1-1 gives the whole variable domain GAGVSQSPSNKVTEKGKDVELRCDPISGHTALYWYRQSLGQGLEFLIYFQGNSAPDKSGLPSDRFSAERTGGSVSTLTIQRTQQEDSAVYLCASSFLTGGTEAFFGQGTRLTVV.